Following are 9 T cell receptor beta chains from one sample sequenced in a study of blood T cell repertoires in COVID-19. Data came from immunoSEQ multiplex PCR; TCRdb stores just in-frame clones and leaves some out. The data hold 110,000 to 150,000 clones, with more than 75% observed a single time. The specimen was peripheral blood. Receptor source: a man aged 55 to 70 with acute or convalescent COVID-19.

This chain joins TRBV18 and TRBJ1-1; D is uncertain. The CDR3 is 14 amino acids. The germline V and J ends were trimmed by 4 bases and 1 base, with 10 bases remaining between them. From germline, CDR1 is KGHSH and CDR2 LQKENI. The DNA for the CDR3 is TGTGCCAGCTCACAGACTGAATCGAACACTGAAGCTTTCTTT. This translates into CASSQTESNTEAFF.

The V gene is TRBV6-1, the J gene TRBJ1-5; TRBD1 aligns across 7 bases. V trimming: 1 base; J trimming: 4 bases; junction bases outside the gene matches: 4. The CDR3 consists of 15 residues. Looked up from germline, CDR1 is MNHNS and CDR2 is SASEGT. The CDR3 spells CASSEGGGRNQPQHF. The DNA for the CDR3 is TGTGCCAGCAGTGAAGGAGGGGGCAGGAATCAGCCCCAGCATTTT.

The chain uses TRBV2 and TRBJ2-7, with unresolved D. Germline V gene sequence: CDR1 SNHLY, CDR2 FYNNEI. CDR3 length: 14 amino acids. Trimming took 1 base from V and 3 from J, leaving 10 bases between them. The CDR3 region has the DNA TGTGCCAGCAGTGAAGGGCAATCCGTCTACGAGCAGTACTTC. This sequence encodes CASSEGQSVYEQYF. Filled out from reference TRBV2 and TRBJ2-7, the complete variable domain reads EPEVTQTPSHQVTQMGQEVILRCVPISNHLYFYWYRQILGQKVEFLVSFYNNEISEKSEIFDDQFSVERPDGSNFTLKIRSTKLEDSAMYFCASSEGQSVYEQYFGPGTRLTVT.

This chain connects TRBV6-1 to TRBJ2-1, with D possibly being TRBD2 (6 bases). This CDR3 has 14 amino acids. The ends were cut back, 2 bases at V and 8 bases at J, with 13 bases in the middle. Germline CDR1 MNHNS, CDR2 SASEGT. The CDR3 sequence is CASSESWRGDEQFF. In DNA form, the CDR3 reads TGTGCCAGCAGTGAAAGCTGGAGGGGCGATGAGCAGTTCTTC.

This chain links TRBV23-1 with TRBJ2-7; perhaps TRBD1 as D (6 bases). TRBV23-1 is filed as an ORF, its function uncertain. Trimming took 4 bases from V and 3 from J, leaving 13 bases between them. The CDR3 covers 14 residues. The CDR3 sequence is CASSLGPTGYEQYF. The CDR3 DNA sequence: TGCGCCAGCAGTCTGGGCCCGACAGGCTACGAGCAGTACTTC.

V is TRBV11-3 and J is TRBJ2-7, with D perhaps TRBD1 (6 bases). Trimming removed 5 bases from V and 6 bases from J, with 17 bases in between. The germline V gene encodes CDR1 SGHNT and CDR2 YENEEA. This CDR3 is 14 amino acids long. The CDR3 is CASSPDSTNREQYF. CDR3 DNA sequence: TGTGCCAGCAGCCCGGACAGTACAAATCGCGAGCAGTACTTC.

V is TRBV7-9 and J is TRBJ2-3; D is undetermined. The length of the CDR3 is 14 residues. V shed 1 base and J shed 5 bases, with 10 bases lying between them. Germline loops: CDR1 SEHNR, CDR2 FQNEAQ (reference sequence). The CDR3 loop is CASSLVSPRDTQYF. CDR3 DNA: TGTGCCAGCAGCTTAGTTAGCCCCCGAGATACGCAGTATTTT.

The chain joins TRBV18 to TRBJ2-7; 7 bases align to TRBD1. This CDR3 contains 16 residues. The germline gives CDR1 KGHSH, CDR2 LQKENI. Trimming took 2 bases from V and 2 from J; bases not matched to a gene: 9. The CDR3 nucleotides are TGTGCCAGCTCACCAGCCGGGACAGCCACCCCCTACGAGCAGTACTTC. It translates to CASSPAGTATPYEQYF.

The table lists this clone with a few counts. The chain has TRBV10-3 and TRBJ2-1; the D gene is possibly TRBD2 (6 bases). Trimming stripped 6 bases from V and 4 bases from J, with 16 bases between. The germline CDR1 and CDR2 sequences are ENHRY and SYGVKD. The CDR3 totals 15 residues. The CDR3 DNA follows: TGTGCCATCAGCCGGGGTGAAAGCGGGTACAATGAGCAGTTCTTC. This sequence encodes CAISRGESGYNEQFF.